Below are 20 T cell receptor beta chains sequenced from a single sample in a study of blood T cell repertoires in COVID-19. The data were produced by immunoSEQ multiplex PCR, yet TCRdb's version contains in-frame clones alone and is incomplete. The profile shows approximately 670,000 clones, 70% to 90% of them singletons. What was sequenced was peripheral blood. Every receptor here comes from a young woman with acute or convalescent COVID-19.

This clone has a handful of counts. This chain connects TRBV6-4 to TRBJ1-2; D possibly corresponds to TRBD1 (6 bases). Trimming pared 3 bases from V and 2 bases from J, leaving 16 bases between. CDR3 size: 16 residues. CDR1 MRHNA and CDR2 SNTAGT come from the germline V gene. Here the CDR3 reads CASSEDLGGTNYGYTF. DNA for the CDR3: TGTGCCAGCAGTGAGGACCTGGGGGGGACAAACTATGGCTACACCTTC.

The CDR3 coding sequence is TGTGCCAGCAGCCAAGCTGGGACAGGGGAGGACTATGGCTACACCTTC. This codes for CASSQAGTGEDYGYTF. The V gene is TRBV4-2, the J gene TRBJ1-2; 10 nucleotides agree with TRBD1. Germline V gene data show CDR1 as LGHNA and CDR2 as YNFKEQ. This CDR3 contains 16 residues. J gave up 3 bases and V 1 base, and 5 bases lay outside the gene matches.

This chain uses TRBV30 with TRBJ1-2, with a tentative D call TRBD1 (6 bases). CDR3 length: 14 residues. Germline V lookup: CDR1 GTSNPN, CDR2 SVGIG (reference sequence). Trimming shortened V by 6 bases and J by 3 bases, and 17 bases separated the two germline ends. The CDR3 here is CACDPTGPDYGYTF. The CDR3 DNA reads TGTGCCTGTGACCCAACAGGGCCAGACTATGGCTACACCTTC.

J is TRBJ1-1 and V is TRBV2, with D unclear. Per germline, CDR1 SNHLY and CDR2 FYNNEI. The length of the CDR3 is 11 residues. The V end was cut by 8 bases, the J end by 11 bases, with 15 bases between. The CDR3 region has the DNA TGTGCCAGCGGAGAGGAGGTAAAGGCTTTCTTT. Amino acid sequence: CASGEEVKAFF.

This chain connects TRBV20-1 to TRBJ1-2; 7 bases match TRBD1. Trimming removed 3 bases from V and 2 bases from J; junction bases left unmatched: 9. The CDR3 is made up of 15 amino acids. Germline V gene lookup returns CDR1 DFQATT and CDR2 SNEGSKA (reference sequence). The CDR3 loop reads CSASLLGQPNYGYTF. Written as DNA, the CDR3 is TGCAGTGCTAGTTTGTTGGGACAGCCAAACTATGGCTACACCTTC.

This clone was recorded once. J is TRBJ1-6 and V is TRBV14, with 7 positions matching TRBD1. In germline, CDR1 is SGHDN, CDR2 FVKESK. The CDR3 totals 15 residues. Unmatched junction bases numbered 8, after V lost 3 bases and J lost 9 bases. This CDR3 reads CASSHTQGTGSPLHF. As DNA, the CDR3 is TGTGCCAGCAGCCATACACAGGGGACGGGTTCACCCCTCCACTTT.

The chain combines TRBV29-1 with TRBJ1-2, with 7 bases matching TRBD1. Germline loops: CDR1 SQVTM, CDR2 ANQGSEA. Trimming cost V 5 bases and J 4 bases; bases outside gene matches: 10. This CDR3 contains 14 residues. CDR3 nucleotides: TGCAGCGTTAGCGACAGGGCCATTTTCTATGGCTACACCTTC. Protein sequence: CSVSDRAIFYGYTF.

The J gene is TRBJ2-7, the V gene TRBV20-1; a weak D match, TRBD2 (6 bases). The germline V gene encodes CDR1 DFQATT and CDR2 SNEGSKA (reference sequence). The CDR3 loop spans 18 amino acids. Trimming pared 3 bases from V and 1 base from J, leaving 25 bases between. For the CDR3, the DNA is TGCAGTGCTAGTAGCCACTTTCCCCTTGGGCGGGAATCCTACGAGCAGTACTTC. It yields the protein CSASSHFPLGRESYEQYF.

The rearrangement joins TRBV19 to TRBJ1-6; 7 bases line up with TRBD1. The germline V gene has CDR1 LNHDA and CDR2 SQIVND (reference sequence). V trimming: 5 bases; J trimming: 4 bases; junction bases outside the gene matches: 2. This CDR3 has 14 residues. CDR3 nucleotide sequence: TGTGCCAGTAGTGCAGGGGGTTATAATTCACCCCTCCACTTT. It specifies CASSAGGYNSPLHF.

The chain has TRBV15 and TRBJ2-3, with 7 nucleotides matching TRBD1. The CDR3 extends over 17 amino acids. Per the germline V gene, CDR1 is LNHNV and CDR2 is YYDKDF (reference sequence). J lost 0 bases, V lost 2 bases, and 8 bases had no gene match. The CDR3 spells CATSRPFGQDSTDTQYF. CDR3 in DNA: TGTGCCACCAGCAGACCCTTCGGACAGGATAGCACAGATACGCAGTATTTT. Together with reference TRBV15 and TRBJ2-3, the CDR3 gives the full variable domain: DAMVIQNPRYQVTQFGKPVTLSCSQTLNHNVMYWYQQKSSQAPKLLFHYYDKDFNNEADTPDNFQSRRPNTSFCFLDIRSPGLGDTAMYLCATSRPFGQDSTDTQYFGPGTRLTVL.

The chain has TRBV11-1 and TRBJ2-1, with 8 bases identical to TRBD2. The CDR3 runs 16 residues. The V gene end was trimmed by 5 bases and the J gene end by 1 base; junction bases not matched to a gene: 7. In germline, CDR1 is SGHAT, CDR2 FQDESV (reference sequence). CDR3 nucleotide sequence: TGTGCCAGCAGCCCTAGCGGGCGACCATCCTACAATGAGCAGTTCTTC. Its translation is CASSPSGRPSYNEQFF.

V is TRBV4-3 and J is TRBJ2-1; D possibly corresponds to TRBD2 (7 bases). The length of the CDR3 is 13 residues. CDR1 is LGHNA and CDR2 is YSLEER in the germline V gene. Between the trimmed V and J ends, which lost 5 bases and 7 bases, there was a span of 12 bases. CDR3: CASSGGGLNEQFF. CDR3 nucleotides: TGCGCCAGCAGCGGCGGGGGCCTAAATGAGCAGTTCTTC.

The rearrangement uses TRBV7-9 and TRBJ1-3; no reliable D call. V was clipped by 1 base and J by 0 bases, with 4 bases between them. The CDR3 has 14 residues. Germline V gene sequence: CDR1 SEHNR, CDR2 FQNEAQ (reference sequence). CDR3 DNA sequence: TGTGCCAGCAGCTTAGGCGTCTCTGGAAACACCATATATTTT. Protein sequence: CASSLGVSGNTIYF.

V gene TRBV10-3 combines with J gene TRBJ2-7; a weak D match, TRBD1 (5 bases). Germline CDR1 is ENHRY and CDR2 is SYGVKD. The CDR3 is 14 residues long. V dropped 6 bases and J dropped 2 bases, with 14 bases sitting between them. CDR3 nucleotide sequence: TGTGCCATCAGGACGGACAACTCTACCTACGAGCAGTACTTC. Translated, it gives CAIRTDNSTYEQYF.

The V and J genes are TRBV5-4 and TRBJ1-3, with unresolved D. Germline assignment: CDR1 SGHNT and CDR2 YYREEE (reference sequence). CDR3 length: 15 residues. Trimming pared 2 bases from V and 0 bases from J, leaving 9 bases between. In DNA, the CDR3 is TGTGCCAGCAGCTTCCTAGGAAACTCTGGAAACACCATATATTTT. Protein sequence: CASSFLGNSGNTIYF. Filled out from reference TRBV5-4 and TRBJ1-3, the complete variable domain reads ETGVTQSPTHLIKTRGQQVTLRCSSQSGHNTVSWYQQALGQGPQFIFQYYREEENGRGNFPPRFSGLQFPNYSSELNVNALELDDSALYLCASSFLGNSGNTIYFGEGSWLTVV.

The V gene is TRBV1, the J gene TRBJ1-5; the D call TRBD1 from the table was never checked on the DNA. TRBV1 has pseudogene status. The CDR3 is 15 residues long. The CDR3 loop is CTSSTDRRSNQPQHF. The CDR3 nucleotides read TGCACCAGCAGCACGGACAGACGGAGCAATCAGCCCCAGCATTTT.

The chain recombines TRBV12-3 or TRBV12-4 with TRBJ2-1; D gene unclear. The CDR3 runs 11 residues. V lost 2 bases and J lost 10, with 6 bases in between. The CDR3 DNA sequence: TGTGCCAGCAGTTTAATACGGGAGCAGTTCTTC. Translating it yields CASSLIREQFF.

The V gene is TRBV5-1, the J gene TRBJ2-2, with D maybe TRBD2 (5 bases). CDR1 is SGHRS, CDR2 YFSETQ, per germline. The germline V and J ends were trimmed by 10 bases and 8 bases, with 21 bases remaining between them. This CDR3 has 14 residues. For the CDR3, the DNA is TGCGCCGCGCGGGTCCTACCCACGAGGGGGGAGCTGTTTTTT. It specifies CAARVLPTRGELFF.

This chain joins TRBV19 and TRBJ2-7; TRBD2 agrees at 11 bases. Germline V CDR1 and CDR2: LNHDA, SQIVND (reference sequence). The CDR3 spans 15 residues. Unmatched junction bases numbered 10, after V lost 10 bases and J lost 2 bases. The CDR3 coding sequence is TGTGCCACCAAACCGACTAGCGGGGAAACCTACGAGCAGTACTTC. This sequence encodes CATKPTSGETYEQYF.

This clone was counted once. The V gene is TRBV4-3, the J gene TRBJ2-7, with 8 bases aligning to TRBD2. The CDR3 totals 18 residues. Germline assignment: CDR1 LGHNA and CDR2 YSLEER. V lost 3 bases, J lost 1 base, and 14 bases stayed unmatched. As DNA, the CDR3 is TGCGCCAGCAGCCATGACTTTCGGCGGGGGGAAATGTCCTACGAGCAGTACTTC. The encoded protein is CASSHDFRRGEMSYEQYF.